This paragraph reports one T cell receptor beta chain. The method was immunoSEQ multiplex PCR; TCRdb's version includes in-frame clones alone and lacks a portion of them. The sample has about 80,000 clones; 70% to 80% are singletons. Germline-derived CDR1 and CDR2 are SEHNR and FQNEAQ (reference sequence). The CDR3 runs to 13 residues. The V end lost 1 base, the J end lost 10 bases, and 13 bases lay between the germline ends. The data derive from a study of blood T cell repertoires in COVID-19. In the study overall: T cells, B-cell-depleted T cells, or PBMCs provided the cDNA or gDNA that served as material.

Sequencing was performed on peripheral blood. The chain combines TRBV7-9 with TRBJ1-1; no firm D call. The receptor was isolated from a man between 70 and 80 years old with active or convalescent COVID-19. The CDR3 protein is CASSLEEDLGAFF. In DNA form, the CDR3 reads TGTGCCAGCAGCTTAGAGGAGGACTTAGGAGCTTTCTTT.